These 2 T cell receptor beta chains were sequenced from one sample in a study of graft-versus-host responses after intestinal transplantation. Profiling relied on immunoSEQ multiplex PCR, and the TCRdb table lists in-frame clones only, not all of them. The data show tens of thousands of clones, approximately 83% seen once. No antigen is known for these receptors. The sample consisted of unstimulated CD8+ T cells sorted from spleen or lymph node cells, taken before intestinal transplant. Receptors were obtained from a human donor who received an intestinal transplant.

The CDR3 DNA sequence: TGTGCCAGCAGCTTGCGAGACAGGCTCTCTGGAAACACCATATATTTT. Residues: CASSLRDRLSGNTIYF. The V and J genes are TRBV7-9 and TRBJ1-3; a possible D gene is TRBD1 (6 bases). The V gene lost 3 bases and the J gene lost 0 bases, with 12 bases spanning the gap. This CDR3 is built from 16 residues. Germline CDR1 SEHNR, CDR2 FQNEAQ (reference sequence).

CDR3 sequence (DNA): TGTGCCAGCAACGGGGAGAAAAGGGAGCAGTTCTTC. Translated, it gives CASNGEKREQFF. The V call is TRBV2, the J call TRBJ2-1, with a weak D call TRBD2 (5 bases). This CDR3 is 12 amino acids long. V dropped 7 bases and J dropped 10 bases, with 14 bases sitting between them. The germline V gene encodes CDR1 SNHLY and CDR2 FYNNEI.